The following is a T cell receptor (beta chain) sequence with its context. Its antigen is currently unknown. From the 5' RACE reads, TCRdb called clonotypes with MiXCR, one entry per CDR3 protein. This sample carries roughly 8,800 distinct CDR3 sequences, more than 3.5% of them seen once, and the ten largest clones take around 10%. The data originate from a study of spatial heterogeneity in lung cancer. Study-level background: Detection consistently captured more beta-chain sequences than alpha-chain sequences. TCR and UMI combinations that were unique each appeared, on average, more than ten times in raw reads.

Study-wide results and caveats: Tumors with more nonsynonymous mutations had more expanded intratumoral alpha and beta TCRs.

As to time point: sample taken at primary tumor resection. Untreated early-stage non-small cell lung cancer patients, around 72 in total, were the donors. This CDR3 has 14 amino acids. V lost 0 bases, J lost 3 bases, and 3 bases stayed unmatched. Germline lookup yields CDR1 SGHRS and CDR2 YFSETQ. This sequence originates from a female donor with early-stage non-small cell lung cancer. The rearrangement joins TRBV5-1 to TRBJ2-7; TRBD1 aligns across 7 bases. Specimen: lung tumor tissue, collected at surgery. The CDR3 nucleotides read TGCGCCAGCAGCTTGGCCGGGACAGTCTACGAGCAGTACTTC. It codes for CASSLAGTVYEQYF.